This is a list of T cell receptor beta chains from one sample in a study of blood T cell repertoires in COVID-19. Here immunoSEQ multiplex PCR was the method, and the copy in TCRdb shows in-frame clones only, minus some. The table shows about 240,000 clones, with roughly 87% occurring only once. What was sequenced was PBMCs or T cells enriched from blood (not recorded which). The receptors come from a woman aged 25 to 39 with acute COVID-19. Both conserved end residues are part of each CDR3. The order of the fields is V gene, J gene, CDR3 protein.

>TRBV7-2|TRBJ1-2
CASSLVISYGYTF
>TRBV30|TRBJ1-2
CAWGREGYGYTF
>TRBV9|TRBJ1-5
CASSGQGGGNQPQHF
>TRBV28|TRBJ2-7
CASSFLAGVSSEQYF
>TRBV7-6|TRBJ2-7
CASSLYSGGDYEQYF
>TRBV5-4|TRBJ1-3
CASSATGTGRRNF
>TRBV7-9|TRBJ2-1
CASSLAASGGFNEQFF
>TRBV9|TRBJ2-1
CASSVPRGGGRLNEQFF
>TRBV7-2|TRBJ2-5
CASSYRAGQETQYF
>TRBV27|TRBJ2-1
CASSSTSREQFF
>TRBV6-5|TRBJ1-1
CASSYDTRVTEAFF
>TRBV30|TRBJ2-1
CAWSGAPSGDYNEQFF
>TRBV18|TRBJ1-2
CASSTGEWGRMDGYTF
>TRBV19|TRBJ2-2
CASSGGPGSGELFF
>TRBV7-2|TRBJ1-2
CASSPNAGTGDGYTF
>TRBV29-1|TRBJ2-7
CSVRSELTYEQYF
>TRBV27|TRBJ1-3
CASSLSFPNRGNTIYF
>TRBV7-9|TRBJ1-1
CASSLGNPNTEAFF